This T cell receptor beta chain is drawn from a study of pediatric ulcerative colitis. Overall study results and limits: Blood-rectal clonal overlap within each person was significantly higher in ulcerative colitis patients than controls.

Comments on this clone: The target antigen is unknown.

The CDR3 has 14 residues. V shed 3 bases and J shed 2 bases, with 10 bases lying between them. Germline V gene lookup returns CDR1 LNHNV and CDR2 YYDKDF (reference sequence). One to two pinch biopsies were taken from the rectum during colonoscopy. This table comes from immunoSEQ multiplex PCR, and its TCRdb copy is limited to in-frame clones, with some not included. The table lists 30,000 to 35,000 clones, roughly 77% of them singletons. This chain uses TRBV15 with TRBJ1-2, with D uncertain. The specimen was gut tissue. The TCR comes from a boy aged 10-17 years with mild ulcerative colitis. CDR3 nucleotide sequence: TGTGCCACCAGCAGGAGGACTGAGAACTATGGCTACACCTTC. Translating gives CATSRRTENYGYTF.